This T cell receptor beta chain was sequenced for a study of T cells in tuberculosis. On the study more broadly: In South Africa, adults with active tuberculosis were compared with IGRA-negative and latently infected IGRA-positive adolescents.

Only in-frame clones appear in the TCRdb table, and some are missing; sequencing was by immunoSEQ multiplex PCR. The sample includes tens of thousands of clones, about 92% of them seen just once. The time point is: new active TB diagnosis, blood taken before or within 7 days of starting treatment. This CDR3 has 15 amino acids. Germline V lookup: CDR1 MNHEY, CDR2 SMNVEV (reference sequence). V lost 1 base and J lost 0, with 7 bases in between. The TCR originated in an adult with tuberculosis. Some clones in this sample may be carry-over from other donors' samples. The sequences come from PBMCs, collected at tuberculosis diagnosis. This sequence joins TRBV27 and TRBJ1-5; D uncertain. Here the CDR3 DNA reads TGTGCCAGCAGTTTATGGGGAGATAGCAATCAGCCCCAGCATTTT. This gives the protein CASSLWGDSNQPQHF.